This paragraph covers one TCR beta chain sequence. Other DNA sequences within the sample encode an identical CDR3. This entry is derived from a study of blood T cell repertoires in COVID-19. Study-level information: The study drew acute and convalescent COVID-19 samples from the United States, Italy and Spain. PBMCs, B-cell-depleted T cells, or T cells provided the cDNA or gDNA that made up the material.

Authors' methods: Using reference gene primer amplification, nucleated cell counts were estimated. Data came from immunoSEQ multiplex PCR; TCRdb stores just in-frame clones and leaves some out. V and J calls and clone size are given by that table; D and trimming were obtained from the DNA. The table shows approximately 400,000 clones, with more than 75% occurring only once. Sequencing input: peripheral blood. The TCR was taken from a human donor with acute or convalescent COVID-19. The donor label of this sample is uncertain.

The CDR3 is CSVEQGRGETQYF. The CDR3 region has the DNA TGCAGCGTTGAGCAGGGCAGGGGAGAGACCCAGTACTTC. The chain recombines TRBV29-1 with TRBJ2-5; tentatively, D is TRBD1 (6 bases). Germline CDR1 and CDR2: SQVTM and ANQGSEA. The CDR3 is made up of 13 amino acids. V shed 3 bases and J shed 4 bases, with 12 bases lying between them.